This T cell receptor (beta chain) was retrieved from a study of cytomegalovirus exposure and HLA in healthy donors. Overall study: Genetic ancestry analysis placed 81% of the 398 donors that were genotyped in the Caucasian-associated cluster.

Study results and limitations: CMV serostatus was the sole immune exposure data available. An analysis was carried out later, and it reportedly showed fewer N-insertions in an Asian-associated ancestry cluster than the 666-donor mean. Highly shared sequence variants in one cluster were likely a sequencing artifact.

In the PCR, 60 Vbeta and 13 Jbeta primers were used. Using immunoSEQ multiplex PCR, the repertoire was profiled, and TCRdb retains in-frame clones only, with some absent. Among 140,000 to 150,000 clones listed, roughly three fifths were seen once. Concerning this clone itself: The antigen remains unidentified.

Sequencing input: PBMCs. This clonotype was sampled from a male donor in good health and CMV-seronegative.

Written as DNA, the CDR3 is TGCGCCAGCAGCCAAGGGCTTGGCTACACCTTC. Its translation is CASSQGLGYTF. The chain uses TRBV4-1 and TRBJ1-2, with D hard to call. This CDR3 is 11 amino acids long. V lost 1 base, J lost 7 bases, and 4 bases lay in between. The germline V gene has CDR1 MGHRA and CDR2 YSYEKL.